Below, one TCR beta chain is given with its context. This clonotype was seen ten or more times. The antigen this receptor binds is unknown. Base qualities are not provided; no much larger clone lies one nucleotide away. These data belong to a study of neurological immune-mediated disorders (dated by TCRdb to between 2018 and 2021). About the full investigation: The study compared peripheral blood TCR-beta repertoires of HTLV-I-associated myelopathy (HAM/TSP) patients, multiple sclerosis patients and healthy controls using UMI-based sequencing. The approximately 100 TCR-beta libraries included longitudinal samples, technical triplicates and paired sorted CD4+ and CD8+ T-cell subsets alongside PBMC samples. The cohort included approximately 68 subjects: some 15 with HAM/TSP, about 34 with multiple sclerosis, and approximately 20 healthy controls.

Blood bank volunteers in Maryland, USA served as the healthy controls. TCR libraries for sorted subsets were made from some 1 million sorted CD4+ or CD8+ T cells. Peripheral blood was subjected to Ficoll-Hypaque density gradient centrifugation to isolate PBMCs, which were then cryopreserved in liquid nitrogen. The study also sequenced paired sorted CD4+ and CD8+ subsets from healthy controls, HAM/TSP patients and MS patients. cDNA was synthesized by template-switch 5'RACE using a primer with a 10-nucleotide random unique molecular identifier that tagged each TCR transcript. Every sequencing run covered 15-18 subjects and yielded more than 180 million TCR-beta sequences. Total RNA was extracted with the RNeasy kit. The KAPA Real-time Library Amplification kit was used to amplify TCR-beta VDJ regions with primers targeting the TCR constant region and the 5'RACE anchor. A first PCR added sample indexes and Illumina adaptors, and a second PCR then raised library yield. After Ampure bead purification, the roughly 650 bp TCR product was size-selected on a 2% E-gel SizeSelection system. Before pooling, libraries had their quality checked on a Bioanalyzer, their concentration measured with Qubit, and their quantity determined with the Kapa Library Quantification kit. Libraries were sequenced paired-end 2 x 150 bp on an Illumina HiSeq 2500. To increase sequence diversity, roughly 24-32% phiX was spiked into each library pool. Per the original workflow: Quality-filtered reads were processed with the UMI-based MiGEC pipeline, which removed over 80% of raw TCR sequences during error correction. VDJ genes were aligned to IMGT germline references, and each clonotype was defined by a unique CDR3 amino acid sequence together with V-J genes. Clonal expansion, Shannon diversity, and CDR3 relatedness (CalcPairwiseDistances, ClusterSamples) were evaluated with VDJtools, and phylogenetic trees were built with CLCbio workbench. A clone was classed as expanded if it had 8 or more unique UMIs, a cutoff based on coefficient-of-variation modelling across technical triplicates. TCRdb trimmed the raw reads at Q25, called clones with MiXCR and kept productive beta chains. Identical CDR3 protein sequences are pooled into one entry, listed with their most common genes and DNA. The V and J calls come from TCRdb's annotation, not from the publication. The sample data list 20,000 to 25,000 distinct CDR3 sequences, and around 6.2% of these were observed just once. Over 35% of the sample belongs to the ten largest clones.

The junction shows trimming of 3 bases on V and 5 bases on J, plus 4 bases between the germline ends. The CDR3, from cysteine to phenylalanine, totals 11 residues. Solely the CDR3 DNA is kept, with 33 bases framed from the first base. Broader findings and caveats from the paper: No identical CDR3 amino acid sequences were found to be shared among expanded clones across subjects, suggesting that TCR-beta repertoires were private in all groups. The highest TCR clonal expansion was observed in HAM/TSP patients, whereas the lowest was observed in MS patients, even when compared with healthy controls.

The V and J genes are TRBV12-3 or TRBV12-4 and TRBJ1-1; no D gene is confidently identified. The sample taken for sequencing was CD8+ T cells from blood. The receptor was isolated from a man younger than 35 in good health. CDR3 loop: CASSLSTEAFF. DNA sequence: TGTGCCAGCAGTTTGTCGACTGAAGCTTTCTTT.